The present T cell receptor (beta chain) was sequenced within a study of shared clonotypes between healthy human individuals. Clones were sequenced by immunoSEQ multiplex PCR, and TCRdb holds only the in-frame ones, with some missing. The sample consists of 950,000 to 1,200,000 clones, approximately 77% of them appearing once. Caucasian adults residing in Nashville, Tennessee made up all the donors. CD4+ cells underwent separation, giving CD45RA+ naive and CD45RA-negative memory subsets. The CDR3 extends over 13 amino acids. Trimming removed 2 bases at V and 6 bases at J, with 8 bases between. CDR1 is SGHDT, CDR2 YYEEEE, per germline.

This rearrangement joins TRBV5-6 to TRBJ1-4, with a tentative D call TRBD1 (5 bases). Sample: memory CD4+ T cells from PBMCs. Noted subset: CD45RA-negative fraction. The source of this sequence is a man younger than 35 in good health. Some clones in this sample may be carry-over from other donors' samples. Written as DNA, the CDR3 is TGTGCCAGCAGCTTCGGGGGGGATGAAAAACTGTTTTTT. It codes for CASSFGGDEKLFF.